This T cell receptor beta chain came from a study of blood T cell repertoires in COVID-19. Per the original methods: By means of reference gene primer amplification, nucleated cell counts were estimated. Profiled with immunoSEQ multiplex PCR; TCRdb holds only in-frame clones, not every one. V and J calls and clone size come straight from that table; D and trimming were deduced from the DNA. Of 150,000 to 200,000 clones listed, approximately 80% are singletons. This clone has only a few counts. V lost 1 base to trimming and J lost 8 bases, with 7 bases between them. This CDR3 is 12 amino acids long. Germline V CDR1 and CDR2: SGHNT, YYREEE (reference sequence).

The V gene is TRBV5-4, the J gene TRBJ2-1, with D tentatively TRBD2 (5 bases). This sequence originates from a human donor in a cohort sampled during active COVID-19. The sample was peripheral blood. CDR3 bases: TGTGCCAGCAGCTTGCTAGCAGATGAGCAGTTCTTC. The encoded protein is CASSLLADEQFF.